This T cell receptor (beta chain) was retrieved from a study of regulatory T cells in long-lasting Graves disease. Time point of the sample: newly diagnosed GD, antithyroid drugs for less than 3 months. The authors made the TCR library using RNA they extracted from PBMCs. The diagnosis of Graves' disease used American Thyroid Association guidelines. The V end was cut by 7 bases, the J end by 2 bases, with 14 bases between. The CDR3 is 14 residues long. Arm-PCR of CDR3 regions with iRepertoire HTBI primers generated TCR beta libraries. Via MiXCR, TCRdb re-called the multiplex PCR reads, giving one row per CDR3 protein. The sample lists 400,000 to 450,000 distinct CDR3 sequences; approximately 15% were seen once. The sample holds many counts of this clonotype. The sample also formed part of further work on T cells in Graves' hyperthyroidism and ophthalmopathy.

This TCR was recovered from a woman aged 30 to 39 with Graves disease. The chain has TRBV12-3 or TRBV12-4 and TRBJ1-1; D might be TRBD1 (6 bases). Sample: peripheral blood mononuclear cells (PBMCs), taken at new diagnosis, from a patient treated with antithyroid drugs. The CDR3, as DNA: TGTGCCAGCACACAGCAAGGGACAAACACTGAAGCTTTCTTT. As protein: CASTQQGTNTEAFF.